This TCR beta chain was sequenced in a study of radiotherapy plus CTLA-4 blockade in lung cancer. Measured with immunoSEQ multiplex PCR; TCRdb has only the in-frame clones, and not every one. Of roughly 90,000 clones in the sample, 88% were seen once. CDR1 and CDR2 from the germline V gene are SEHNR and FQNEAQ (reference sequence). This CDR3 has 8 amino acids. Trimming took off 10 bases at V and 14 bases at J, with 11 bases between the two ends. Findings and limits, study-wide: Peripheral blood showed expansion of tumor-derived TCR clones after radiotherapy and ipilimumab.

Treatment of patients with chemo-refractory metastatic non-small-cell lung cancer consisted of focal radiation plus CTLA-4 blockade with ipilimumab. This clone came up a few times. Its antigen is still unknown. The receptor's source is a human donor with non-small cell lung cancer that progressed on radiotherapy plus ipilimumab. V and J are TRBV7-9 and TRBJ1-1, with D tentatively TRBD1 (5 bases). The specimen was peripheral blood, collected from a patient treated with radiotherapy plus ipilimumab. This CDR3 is CATRQSFF. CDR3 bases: TGTGCCACCCGACAGTCCTTCTTT.